The 17 T cell receptor beta chains below come from one sample, sequenced in a study of T cell responses to AZD1222 COVID-19 vaccine. Method: immunoSEQ multiplex PCR; TCRdb's copy keeps in-frame clones and lacks some. The sample yields about 110,000 clones, roughly 84% seen once. Sample: peripheral blood, taken on day 0 of AZD1222 vaccination. Receptors were obtained from an adult in good health.

V and J are TRBV19 and TRBJ2-7; TRBD1 aligns across 11 bases. V lost 5 bases, J lost 4 bases, and 4 bases stayed unmatched. This CDR3 has 14 residues. Germline CDR1 LNHDA, CDR2 SQIVND (reference sequence). CDR3 protein: CASSSGTGGYEQYF. In nucleotides, the CDR3 is TGTGCCAGTAGTTCCGGGACAGGGGGTTACGAGCAGTACTTC.

V and J are TRBV4-2 and TRBJ2-3; D is perhaps TRBD2 (6 bases). The germline V and J ends were trimmed by 0 bases and 0 bases, with 10 bases remaining between them. The CDR3 runs to 16 residues. Germline V gives CDR1 LGHNA, CDR2 YNFKEQ. The chain's CDR3 is CASSQDRGASTDTQYF. In DNA form, the CDR3 reads TGTGCCAGCAGCCAAGATCGCGGGGCTAGCACAGATACGCAGTATTTT.

A single count supports this clone. The chain recombines TRBV24-1 with TRBJ2-1, with a tentative D call TRBD1 (6 bases). V shed 0 bases and J shed 7 bases, with 18 bases lying between them. CDR3 length: 17 residues. Looked up from germline, CDR1 is KGHDR and CDR2 is SFDVKD. The CDR3 reads CATSDLQQGGGRNEQFF. CDR3 bases: TGTGCCACCAGTGATTTGCAACAGGGTGGTGGTAGGAATGAGCAGTTCTTC.

The table lists this clone with a few counts. This chain joins TRBV6-1 and TRBJ1-5, with D uncertain. The CDR3 is 14 amino acids. Germline values: CDR1 MNHNS, CDR2 SASEGT. The germline V and J ends were trimmed by 3 bases and 1 base, with 7 bases remaining between them. CDR3 in amino acids: CASSEKQSNQPQHF. CDR3 sequence (DNA): TGTGCCAGCAGTGAGAAGCAGAGCAATCAGCCCCAGCATTTT.

The chain carries TRBV27 and TRBJ1-2; no clear D gene. The CDR3 runs 15 residues. V lost 0 bases and J 7 bases, leaving 15 bases between the germline ends. Germline lookup yields CDR1 MNHEY and CDR2 SMNVEV (reference sequence). In nucleotides, the CDR3 is TGTGCCAGCAGTTTATCAAGAGTAATTTATCTTGGCTACACCTTC. Protein product: CASSLSRVIYLGYTF.

This CDR3 reads CASRASSYNEQFF. CDR3 DNA: TGTGCCAGCAGGGCTAGCTCCTACAATGAGCAGTTCTTC. The rearrangement uses TRBV7-9 and TRBJ2-1; D unclear. CDR3 length equals 13 residues. V was pared by 6 bases and J by 0 bases, with 6 bases between. Per germline, CDR1 SEHNR and CDR2 FQNEAQ (reference sequence).

The chain couples TRBV6-5 to TRBJ2-2; 11 bases match TRBD1. Per the germline V gene, CDR1 is MNHEY and CDR2 is SVGAGI. The CDR3 contains 16 residues. With 4 bases clipped from V and 4 bases from J, the junction kept 5 bases outside the gene matches. CDR3 in amino acids: CASSWGDRGATGELFF. The CDR3 coding sequence is TGTGCCAGCAGTTGGGGGGACAGGGGGGCCACCGGGGAGCTGTTTTTT.

This clone was seen many times. This chain joins TRBV30 and TRBJ2-1, with a tentative D call TRBD1 (6 bases). V lost 8 bases and J lost 6, with 14 bases in between. Germline V gene data show CDR1 as GTSNPN and CDR2 as SVGIG (reference sequence). This CDR3 has 12 amino acids. This chain's CDR3 is CAQTRGGNEQFF. Here the CDR3 DNA reads TGTGCCCAGACCAGGGGCGGCAATGAGCAGTTCTTC.

The J gene is TRBJ2-3, the V gene TRBV28; perhaps TRBD1 as D (5 bases). This CDR3 comprises 16 residues. Germline assignment: CDR1 MDHEN and CDR2 SYDVKM. Between the trimmed V and J ends, which lost 1 base and 0 bases, there was a span of 11 bases. The CDR3 sequence is CASSLFKGRSTDTQYF. As DNA, the CDR3 is TGTGCCAGCAGTTTATTTAAGGGGCGCAGCACAGATACGCAGTATTTT.

The chain links TRBV6-5 to TRBJ1-3, with TRBD1 as a possible D gene (5 bases). CDR1 MNHEY and CDR2 SVGAGI come from the germline V gene. The CDR3 has 15 amino acids. Trimming took 4 bases from V and 4 from J, leaving 14 bases between them. This CDR3 is CASSSRTTRGNTIYF. The DNA of the CDR3 is TGTGCCAGCAGTTCTAGGACAACGCGGGGAAACACCATATATTTT.

This rearrangement joins TRBV7-9 to TRBJ2-1; TRBD2 matches 11 bases. Germline V gives CDR1 SEHNR, CDR2 FQNEAQ (reference sequence). With 0 bases clipped from V and 0 bases from J, the junction kept 4 bases outside the gene matches. CDR3 length: 18 residues. The CDR3 bases are TGTGCCAGCAGCTTAGCCCCGGGACTAGCGGCCTCCTACAATGAGCAGTTCTTC. Encoded protein: CASSLAPGLAASYNEQFF.

The chain employs TRBV6-5 and TRBJ1-6; 8 bases match TRBD1. V lost 6 bases, J lost 7 bases, and 8 bases stayed unmatched. The CDR3 length is 15 residues. Germline CDR1 is MNHEY and CDR2 is SVGAGI. Here the CDR3 DNA reads TGTGCCAGCAGCACAGGGGGGTACGCAAATTCACCCCTCCACTTT. It translates to CASSTGGYANSPLHF.

Only one count was recorded for this clone. At the DNA level, this CDR3 is encoded by other sequences in the same sample as well. Here the CDR3 DNA reads TGTGCCAGCAGCTTAGGGGGGGGTAATCAGCCCCAGCATTTT. Translation gives CASSLGGGNQPQHF. J is TRBJ1-5 and V is TRBV7-9, with D possibly matching TRBD1 (5 bases). The CDR3 is 14 residues long. Germline values: CDR1 SEHNR, CDR2 FQNEAQ (reference sequence). V was clipped by 1 base and J by 4 bases, with 8 bases between them.

This clone came up once. The chain links TRBV19 to TRBJ1-2, with TRBD1 matching 7 bases. The CDR3 runs 14 residues. Germline CDR1 reads LNHDA; CDR2 reads SQIVND (reference sequence). The V segment lost 7 bases and the J segment 8 bases; nucleotides outside the gene matches: 13. CDR3 in amino acids: CASMGNRGTRGYTF. DNA of the CDR3: TGTGCCAGTATGGGAAACAGGGGCACGAGGGGCTACACCTTC.

The sample holds one count of this clone. The chain links TRBV19 to TRBJ1-2, with 7 bases aligning to TRBD1. V trimming: 5 bases; J trimming: 4 bases; junction bases outside the gene matches: 4. In germline, CDR1 is LNHDA, CDR2 SQIVND (reference sequence). The CDR3 has 13 amino acids. This CDR3 is CASSSGQSYGYTF. In nucleotides, the CDR3 is TGTGCCAGTAGTTCGGGACAGTCCTATGGCTACACCTTC.

The rearrangement links TRBV7-7 to TRBJ2-2, with D tentatively TRBD1 (5 bases). The germline gives CDR1 SSHAT, CDR2 FNYEAQ (reference sequence). The CDR3 has 16 amino acids. Trimming cost V 4 bases and J 1 base, with 13 bases left between them. This CDR3 is CASSYGAKKNTGELFF. The DNA of the CDR3 is TGTGCCAGCAGCTATGGGGCCAAGAAGAACACCGGGGAGCTGTTTTTT.

The CDR3 DNA reads TGTGCCACCTCGACAAGCGCAGGGGGCGGGAACATTCAGTACTTC. Its protein is CATSTSAGGGNIQYF. The chain links TRBV19 to TRBJ2-4; 8 nucleotides agree with TRBD1. The V and J ends lost 10 bases and 7 bases, in that order; junction bases with no gene match: 15. The CDR3 is 15 residues long. CDR1 LNHDA and CDR2 SQIVND come from the germline V gene (reference sequence).